A selection of T cell receptor beta chains follows, all from one sample in a study of cytotoxic CD8 clonotypes in ibrutinib-treated CLL. Assay: immunoSEQ multiplex PCR; the TCRdb copy retains only in-frame clones and omits some. The sample has 300,000 to 400,000 clones; 67% are singletons. Sequenced here: PBMCs, sampled after 36 months of ibrutinib treatment. These receptors all stem from a human donor with chronic lymphocytic leukemia. Each CDR3 is given with its conserved first and last residue. D genes are given only for firm matches. Size is stated for part of the rows, as once, few or many counts, or as a class when the clone is expanded.

d_gene | j_gene | abundance | v_gene | CDR3nt | CDR3aa
. | TRBJ1-4 | . | TRBV5-5 | TGTGCCAGCAGCTTGGGGGAAAAACTGTTTTTT | CASSLGEKLFF
TRBD1 | TRBJ2-4 | . | TRBV5-1 | TGCGCCAGCAGCCTAGACAGGGCTGCCAAAAACATTCAGTACTTC | CASSLDRAAKNIQYF
. | TRBJ2-7 | . | TRBV7-2 | TGTGCCAGCAGCCCGCAGGTGGCCTACGAGCAGTACTTC | CASSPQVAYEQYF
TRBD1 | TRBJ2-7 | . | TRBV10-1 | TGCGCCAGCAGCGGACAGGGAAACCGCGAGCAGTACTTC | CASSGQGNREQYF
TRBD1 | TRBJ2-5 | . | TRBV10-3 | TGTGCCATCAGTGACAGGGGGCAGCGAGAGACCCAGTACTTC | CAISDRGQRETQYF
. | TRBJ2-3 | . | TRBV15 | TGTGCCACCAGCAGAGGGACACGGGCCCGCACAGATACGCAGTATTTT | CATSRGTRARTDTQYF
. | TRBJ2-6 | . | TRBV11-2 | TGTGCCAGCAGCTTAGATCGAGCCGTCTCTGGGGCCAACGTCCTGACTTTC | CASSLDRAVSGANVLTF
. | TRBJ2-3 | . | TRBV6-6 | TGTGCCAGCATGGTTGGACTGTCTAGCACAGATACGCAGTATTTT | CASMVGLSSTDTQYF
TRBD1 | TRBJ2-3 | once | TRBV10-3 | TGTGCCATCAGTGAGCAGGGACAGGTTTTTTCACGTGGTACGCAGTATTTT | CAISEQGQVFSRGTQYF
. | TRBJ2-7 | . | TRBV7-6 | TGTGCCAGCAGCTTAGCGCCCGAGCAGTACTTC | CASSLAPEQYF
. | TRBJ2-5 | . | TRBV7-3 | TGTGCCAGCAGCGAAAACCCAGCCCAAGAGACCCAGTACTTC | CASSENPAQETQYF
TRBD2 | TRBJ2-7 | . | TRBV4-1 | TGCGCCAGCAGCCAGGCCACGGGACTAGTTTCGGCAACACACCTCGAGCAGTACTTC | CASSQATGLVSATHLEQYF
. | TRBJ2-7 | . | TRBV7-8 | TGTGCCAGCAGCTTAAATCTGGGGACCCCCCTCGAGCAGTACTTC | CASSLNLGTPLEQYF
. | TRBJ1-2 | . | TRBV7-9 | TGTGCCAGCAGCGTAACTTACTGGGCCCCAGGGGATGGCTACACCTTC | CASSVTYWAPGDGYTF
. | TRBJ2-7 | . | TRBV10-3 | TGTGCCATCAGCCTAAGAGGGCCCTCCTACGAGCAGTACTTC | CAISLRGPSYEQYF
. | TRBJ2-5 | . | TRBV29-1 | TGCAGCGTTCGCGAACGTCAAGAGACCCAGTACTTC | CSVRERQETQYF
. | TRBJ2-7 | few | TRBV2 | TGTGCCAGCAGTGAAAAAGGAGGGGGCGAGCAGTACTTC | CASSEKGGGEQYF
TRBD1 | TRBJ2-7 | few | TRBV18 | TGTGCCAGCTCAACCGGGACAGGTTTCTACGAGCAGTACTTC | CASSTGTGFYEQYF
TRBD1 | TRBJ2-3 | . | TRBV4-1 | TGCGCCAGCAGCCCTTGGACAGGGCTGGTAGATACGCAGTATTTT | CASSPWTGLVDTQYF
. | TRBJ2-7 | . | TRBV19 | TGTGCCAGTAGTATGCAGGGCTCCTACGAGCAGTACTTC | CASSMQGSYEQYF
TRBD2 | TRBJ2-1 | few | TRBV5-1 | TGCGCCAGCAGCTCTCCGGGACTAGCGGGTTACAATGAGCAGTTCTTC | CASSSPGLAGYNEQFF
. | TRBJ2-5 | . | TRBV7-2 | TGTGCCAGCAGCTTGGTGGGACCCCAAGAGACCCAGTACTTC | CASSLVGPQETQYF
. | TRBJ1-1 | few | TRBV18 | TGTGCCAGCTCACCCCTCCGACAGTTGAACACTGAAGCTTTCTTT | CASSPLRQLNTEAFF
TRBD1 | TRBJ1-5 | . | TRBV4-1 | TGCGCCAGCAGCCACACCGGACAGGGCCCAAATCAGCCCCAGCATTTT | CASSHTGQGPNQPQHF
TRBD2 | TRBJ2-5 | . | TRBV7-3 | TGTGCCAGCAGCTTGGGGGGGTTTGAGACCCAGTACTTC | CASSLGGFETQYF
. | TRBJ2-7 | . | TRBV5-1 | TGCGCCAGCAGCGGATTAACCGACTACGAGCAGTACTTC | CASSGLTDYEQYF
TRBD1 | TRBJ1-4 | few | TRBV5-6 | TGTGCCAGCAGCTTGGGAGGAATGGGACAGGGTGAAAAACTGTTTTTT | CASSLGGMGQGEKLFF
. | TRBJ1-3 | . | TRBV9 | TGTGCCAGCAGCGTAGATCTAGGTATCTTCTCTGGAAACACCATATATTTT | CASSVDLGIFSGNTIYF
. | TRBJ2-2 | . | TRBV28 | TGTGCCAGCAGGGGGGGACCCGGGGAGCTGTTTTTT | CASRGGPGELFF
. | TRBJ2-7 | once | TRBV10-3 | TGTGCCATCAGTGAGTCGGACAGACCGGCCTACGAGCAGTACTTC | CAISESDRPAYEQYF
. | TRBJ1-1 | . | TRBV10-3 | TGTGCCATCAGGAGGGCTCAGGGTCCCAACACTGAAGCTTTCTTT | CAIRRAQGPNTEAFF
TRBD1 | TRBJ1-5 | . | TRBV5-6 | TGTGCCAGCAGCCAGGGGGTCTCTGGACAGCCCCAGCATTTT | CASSQGVSGQPQHF
. | TRBJ2-3 | . | TRBV5-6 | TGTGCCAGCGGATACGAGCGAGCTAGCACAGATACGCAGTATTTT | CASGYERASTDTQYF
TRBD2 | TRBJ2-7 | few | TRBV11-2 | TGTGCCAGCAGGGGGACTAGCGGATTGTACGAGCAGTACTTC | CASRGTSGLYEQYF
TRBD1 | TRBJ2-1 | . | TRBV6-6 | TGTGCCAGCAGACGCCGGGACAGGGGCCGCAATGAGCAGTTCTTC | CASRRRDRGRNEQFF
TRBD1 | TRBJ1-2 | . | TRBV7-8 | TGTGCCAGCAGCTTAGAGACAGGGGGATACTATGGCTACACCTTC | CASSLETGGYYGYTF
. | TRBJ2-3 | . | TRBV5-1 | TGCGCCAGCAGCTTGGCTAGCACAGATACGCAGTATTTT | CASSLASTDTQYF
. | TRBJ1-2 | . | TRBV27 | TGTGCCAGCAGTCCCTACCGGGACCCTAACTATGGCTACACCTTC | CASSPYRDPNYGYTF
. | TRBJ1-1 | . | TRBV19 | TGTGCCAGTAGATTGAGGACAATGAACACTGAAGCTTTCTTT | CASRLRTMNTEAFF
TRBD1 | TRBJ2-2 | few | TRBV11-2 | TGTGCCAGCAGACCGACAGGGGGCGCAAACACCGGGGAGCTGTTTTTT | CASRPTGGANTGELFF
. | TRBJ1-5 | . | TRBV6-1 | TGTGCCAGCAGTGAAGCGGCTGGTGGGAGGCGCAATCAGCCCCAGCATTTT | CASSEAAGGRRNQPQHF
TRBD2 | TRBJ2-7 | . | TRBV11-2 | TGTGCCAGCAGAAATCCACTAGCGGGGGACCACGAGCAGTACTTC | CASRNPLAGDHEQYF
. | TRBJ2-5 | few | TRBV28 | TGTGCCAGCAGTTTCGTCCGGGAGGAGACCCAGTACTTC | CASSFVREETQYF
TRBD1 | TRBJ2-7 | . | TRBV10-3 | TGTGCCATTTCCCCGGGACAGGGGGACGAGCAGTACTTC | CAISPGQGDEQYF
TRBD2 | TRBJ2-3 | . | TRBV11-2 | TGTGCCAGCAGCTCTAAACGACTAGCGGTCGCAGGCACAGATACGCAGTATTTT | CASSSKRLAVAGTDTQYF
. | TRBJ2-2 | . | TRBV2 | TGTGCCAGCAGTGGCCCCGGAAACACCGGGGAGCTGTTTTTT | CASSGPGNTGELFF
. | TRBJ2-7 | few | TRBV6-1 | TGTGCCAGTAGGGAGGCTCAATACGAGCAGTACTTC | CASREAQYEQYF
TRBD2 | TRBJ2-1 | . | TRBV7-3 | TGTGCCAGCAGCCAAAGACTAGCGGGAGTGAATGAGCAGTTCTTC | CASSQRLAGVNEQFF
. | TRBJ2-2 | . | TRBV7-9 | TGTGCCAGCAGCTTAGAAAGGTGGTCCGGGGAGCTGTTTTTT | CASSLERWSGELFF
TRBD2 | TRBJ2-3 | . | TRBV6-5 | TGTGCCAGCAGTTACTCTAGCGGGATTGGCACAGATACGCAGTATTTT | CASSYSSGIGTDTQYF
TRBD1 | TRBJ2-7 | . | TRBV5-6 | TGTGCCAGCAGGCTTACGGACAGGGCAAGGACCTACGAGCAGTACTTC | CASRLTDRARTYEQYF
TRBD2 | TRBJ2-7 | . | TRBV4-3 | TGCGCCAGCAGCCCGGGTGGGGGGGACGAGCAGTACTTC | CASSPGGGDEQYF
. | TRBJ2-3 | . | TRBV6-5 | TGTGCCAGCAGACGACAGGGCACAGATACGCAGTATTTT | CASRRQGTDTQYF
. | TRBJ2-7 | . | TRBV6-1 | TGTGCCAGCAACCCCCTCTGGACGTCCTCCTACGAGCAGTACTTC | CASNPLWTSSYEQYF
. | TRBJ1-2 | . | TRBV6-5 | TGTGCCAGCAGTTACTCTGCGGGGGGCGTGGGCTACACCTTC | CASSYSAGGVGYTF
TRBD1 | TRBJ2-1 | . | TRBV19 | TGTGCCAGTAGTTGGACAGGGGATGGCGAGCAGTTCTTC | CASSWTGDGEQFF
. | TRBJ2-7 | . | TRBV2 | TGTGCCAGCAGTGAAGGGGTTCTAGCCGACTACGAGCAGTACTTC | CASSEGVLADYEQYF
. | TRBJ2-3 | . | TRBV11-2 | TGTGCCACAGTGGCAGGGAGGCTTGATACGCAGTATTTT | CATVAGRLDTQYF
TRBD1 | TRBJ2-7 | . | TRBV13 | TGTGCCAGCAGCTTAGGGGGCAGGGGGAAAAGCGAGCAGTACTTC | CASSLGGRGKSEQYF